What follows is one TCR beta chain and its context. As yet, its antigen is unknown. The validation cohort, a group of around 120 subjects, included the donors and was separate from the roughly 720-subject first cohort. The data stem from a study of cytomegalovirus exposure and HLA in healthy donors. Study conclusions and caveats: Some TCR beta chains (164 of them) were listed as cytomegalovirus-associated. A few CMV-associated chains proved CMV antigen-specific in vitro. The majority of TCR sequences were rare, yet some public TCRs appeared in many donors.

Germline V gives CDR1 SGHTA, CDR2 FQGTGA. The CDR3 sequence is 14 residues long. Trimming cost V 5 bases and J 2 bases; bases outside gene matches: 5. Data came from immunoSEQ multiplex PCR; TCRdb stores just in-frame clones and leaves some out. The profile shows 350,000 or so clones, 86% of them singletons. The sequence was obtained from a woman aged 18-29 years in good health and CMV-seronegative. This chain joins TRBV7-3 and TRBJ2-5; 7 bases fit TRBD1. Sequencing was performed on PBMCs. The chain's CDR3 is CASSPGDRQETQYF. CDR3 DNA: TGTGCCAGCAGCCCTGGGGACAGACAAGAGACCCAGTACTTC.